The 5 T cell receptor beta chains in this list originate from one sample, sequenced in a study of cytomegalovirus exposure and HLA in healthy donors. A multiplex PCR was run with 60 Vbeta primers and 13 Jbeta primers. Clones were read by immunoSEQ multiplex PCR, and TCRdb kept only the in-frame ones, dropping some. The sample has 100,000 to 150,000 clones; 73% are singletons. Sequencing was done on a sample of PBMCs. The receptors shown here come from a man in his 60s in good health and CMV-seropositive.

This clone turned up a few times. The chain links TRBV30 to TRBJ1-6; no clear D gene. Germline V lookup: CDR1 GTSNPN, CDR2 SVGIG (reference sequence). This CDR3 comprises 13 residues. The V gene lost 2 bases and the J gene lost 9 bases, with 11 bases spanning the gap. CDR3 nucleotide sequence: TGTGCCTGGAGTCTGAGATTTGGTTCACCCCTCCACTTT. It translates to CAWSLRFGSPLHF. The whole variable domain, remainder taken from reference TRBV30 and TRBJ1-6, is SQTIHQWPATLVQPVGSPLSLECTVEGTSNPNLYWYRQAAGRGLQLLFYSVGIGQISSEVPQNLSASRPQDRQFILSSKKLLLSDSGFYLCAWSLRFGSPLHFGNGTRLTVT.

The chain combines TRBV6-1 with TRBJ1-5, with D unclear. The V gene lost 7 bases and the J gene lost 2 bases, with 12 bases spanning the gap. This CDR3 is 14 amino acids long. Germline values: CDR1 MNHNS, CDR2 SASEGT. CDR3 protein: CASNSRQGNQPQHF. The CDR3 nucleotides are TGTGCCAGCAATTCAAGGCAGGGCAATCAGCCCCAGCATTTT.

V gene TRBV11-3 combines with J gene TRBJ2-7; tentatively, D is TRBD1 (6 bases). V was clipped by 6 bases and J by 6 bases, with 15 bases between them. Germline V gives CDR1 SGHNT, CDR2 YENEEA. The length of the CDR3 is 13 residues. This CDR3 is CASSLITGSEQYF. The CDR3 bases are TGTGCCAGCAGTCTTATTACAGGGTCCGAGCAGTACTTC. Filled out from reference TRBV11-3 and TRBJ2-7, the complete variable domain reads EAGVVQSPRYKIIEKKQPVAFWCNPISGHNTLYWYLQNLGQGPELLIRYENEEAVDDSQLPKDRFSAERLKGVDSTLKIQPAELGDSAVYLCASSLITGSEQYFGPGTRLTVT.

The CDR3 region is CASSFAGDYGYTF. The CDR3 bases are TGTGCCAGCAGCTTCGCAGGCGACTATGGCTACACCTTC. This chain links TRBV11-2 with TRBJ1-2; D is uncertain. Germline-derived CDR1 and CDR2 are SGHAT and FQNNGV. The V end lost 3 bases, the J end lost 3 bases, and 8 bases lay between the germline ends. This CDR3 contains 13 residues.

The rearrangement joins TRBV9 to TRBJ2-3; TRBD2 is a possible D gene (6 bases). Trimming removed 4 bases at V and 5 bases at J, with 8 bases between. The CDR3 has 12 residues. Germline V gene data show CDR1 as SGDLS and CDR2 as YYNGEE. The CDR3 nucleotides read TGTGCCAGCAGCCTGACTAGAGATACGCAGTATTTT. Translating gives CASSLTRDTQYF.